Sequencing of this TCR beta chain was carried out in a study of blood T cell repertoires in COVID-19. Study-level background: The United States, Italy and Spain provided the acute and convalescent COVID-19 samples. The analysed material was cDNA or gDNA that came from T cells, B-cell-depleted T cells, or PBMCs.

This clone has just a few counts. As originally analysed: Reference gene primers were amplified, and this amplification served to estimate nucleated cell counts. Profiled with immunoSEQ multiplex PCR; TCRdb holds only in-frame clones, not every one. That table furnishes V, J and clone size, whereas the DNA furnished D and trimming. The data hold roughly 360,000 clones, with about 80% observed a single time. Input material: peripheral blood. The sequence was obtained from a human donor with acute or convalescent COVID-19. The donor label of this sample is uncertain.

Written as DNA, the CDR3 is TGTGCCAGCAGTTTTCAAATCGGCGGTAGCTCCTACGAGCAGTACTTC. This sequence encodes CASSFQIGGSSYEQYF. This rearrangement joins TRBV28 to TRBJ2-7; the D is unclear. This CDR3 contains 16 residues. Germline-derived CDR1 and CDR2 are MDHEN and SYDVKM. V lost 3 bases to trimming and J lost 0 bases, with 15 bases between them.